This T cell receptor (beta chain) emerged from a study of T cells after yellow fever vaccination. 5'RACE template switching added a universal primer site and UMIs to TCR cDNA. TCRdb passed the 5' RACE reads through MiXCR, listing each CDR3 protein once. This table holds some 150,000 distinct CDR3 sequences, roughly 8.8% found once. Study-wide points: Abundant clonotypes from the bulk population could have been carried over as contaminants into FACS-sorted repertoires. Relatively few clonotypes were ones that appeared in both CD4 and CD8 compartments.

Germline V gives CDR1 LGHNA, CDR2 YNFKEQ. CDR3 length: 15 amino acids. V was clipped by 4 bases and J by 4 bases; unmatched bases: 7. Remarks on this clonotype: What it binds is not known.

The sample was CD8+ T cells sorted from PBMCs, taken 45 days after the yellow fever booster vaccination. This sequence was found in a man aged 18 to 30 who received the YFV17D yellow fever vaccine. The chain uses TRBV4-2 and TRBJ2-1; 7 bases are a match to TRBD2. CDR3 DNA sequence: TGTGCCAGCAGCCCAGACGGGGGGAAGTACAATGAGCAGTTCTTC. This gives the protein CASSPDGGKYNEQFF.